The TCR beta chain under discussion was sequenced for a study of response to subunit inactivated influenza vaccine. A few counts support this clonotype. In TCRdb, the RT-PCR reads were re-called with MiXCR into one record per CDR3 protein. The profile shows hundreds of thousands of distinct CDR3 sequences, 12% to 15% of them singletons. The CDR3 is 16 amino acids. The germline V and J ends were trimmed by 0 bases and 0 bases, with 12 bases remaining between them. Germline loops: CDR1 KGHSH, CDR2 LQKENI. The V gene is TRBV18, the J gene TRBJ2-7; tentatively, D is TRBD1 (7 bases). This TCR was sampled from a man aged 45-65 years who received an inactivated influenza vaccine. The material sequenced was PBMCs from blood, taken about 14 days before vaccination. The CDR3 DNA reads TGTGCCAGCTCACCACCGGGCCAGGGGGGCTCCTACGAGCAGTACTTC. It yields the protein CASSPPGQGGSYEQYF.